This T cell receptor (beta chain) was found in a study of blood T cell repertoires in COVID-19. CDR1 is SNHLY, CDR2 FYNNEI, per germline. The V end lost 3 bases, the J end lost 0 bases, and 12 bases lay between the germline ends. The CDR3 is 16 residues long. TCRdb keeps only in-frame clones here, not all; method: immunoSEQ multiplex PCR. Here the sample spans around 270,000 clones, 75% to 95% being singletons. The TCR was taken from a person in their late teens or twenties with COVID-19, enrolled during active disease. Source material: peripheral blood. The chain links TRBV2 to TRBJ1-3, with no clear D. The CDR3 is CASSEGVIISGNTIYF. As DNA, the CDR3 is TGTGCCAGCAGTGAGGGCGTGATCATCTCTGGAAACACCATATATTTT.